This T cell receptor beta chain appears in the sequencing data of a study of lymphopenia after photon versus proton radiotherapy. The study's findings and limits: Relative stability marked proton patients; photon patients lost diversity and naive cells.

Regarding this clone: What it recognizes is unknown.

The data were produced by immunoSEQ multiplex PCR, yet TCRdb's version contains in-frame clones alone and is incomplete. The sample holds 30,000 to 45,000 clones, roughly 84% seen once. Germline trimming cut 2 bases from V and 7 bases from J; bases unmatched to any gene: 6. This CDR3 region has 14 residues. CDR1 is SGHTA, CDR2 FQGNSA, per germline. This sample comprised peripheral blood, obtained from a patient treated with photon-based radiotherapy. This TCR was recovered from a man aged 50-59 years with gastric cancer. The V call is TRBV7-2, the J call TRBJ1-2; 8 bases line up with TRBD1. For the CDR3, the DNA is TGTGCCAGCAGCTTAATGGGCAGGGGGCCTGGCTACACCTTC. Translating it yields CASSLMGRGPGYTF.